The 29 T cell receptor beta chains presented below share a single source sample, sequenced in a study of control samples from healthy donors and cancer patients. Libraries were prepared by immunoSEQ multiplex PCR; TCRdb keeps only in-frame clonotypes and omits some of them. Here the sample spans 150,000 to 200,000 clones, around 90% being singletons. Sequencing was performed on blood. The receptors were gathered from a man aged 18-30 years in good health.

This chain connects TRBV5-4 to TRBJ1-4; 7 nucleotides match TRBD1. Unmatched junction bases numbered 1, after V lost 2 bases and J lost 3 bases. This CDR3 is 14 amino acids long. CDR1 is SGHNT and CDR2 is YYREEE in the germline V gene (reference sequence). The CDR3, as DNA: TGTGCCAGCAGCTTCGGGACAGCTAATGAAAAACTGTTTTTT. Amino acids: CASSFGTANEKLFF. The complete variable domain, with remaining parts taken from reference TRBV5-4 and TRBJ1-4, reads ETGVTQSPTHLIKTRGQQVTLRCSSQSGHNTVSWYQQALGQGPQFIFQYYREEENGRGNFPPRFSGLQFPNYSSELNVNALELDDSALYLCASSFGTANEKLFFGSGTQLSVL.

The table lists this clone with a count of one. The chain links TRBV9 to TRBJ2-1; 9 positions agree with TRBD1. The CDR3 loop spans 13 amino acids. Germline V gene sequence: CDR1 SGDLS, CDR2 YYNGEE. With 4 bases clipped from V and 10 bases from J, the junction kept 6 bases outside the gene matches. The DNA of the CDR3 is TGTGCCAGCAGCAAAACAGGGGGCGGAGAGCAGTTCTTC. Translated: CASSKTGGGEQFF.

The chain uses TRBV4-3 and TRBJ1-6; the D gene is possibly TRBD1 (6 bases). This CDR3 is 17 amino acids long. Deletions cut 0 bases from V and 8 bases from J, with 17 bases between. Germline V CDR1 and CDR2: LGHNA, YSLEER. The CDR3: CASSQDRQGRVHSPLHF. As DNA, the CDR3 is TGCGCCAGCAGCCAAGATCGGCAGGGGAGGGTACATTCACCCCTCCACTTT.

This clone appeared a single time. The V and J genes are TRBV11-1 and TRBJ2-2; D possibly corresponds to TRBD2 (5 bases). With 7 bases removed from V and 7 bases from J, the gap between germline ends came to 16 bases. The CDR3 has 14 amino acids. Germline V gives CDR1 SGHAT, CDR2 FQDESV (reference sequence). CDR3 region: CASTERPGNGELFF. CDR3 DNA: TGTGCCAGCACCGAGCGGCCGGGGAACGGGGAGCTGTTTTTT.

The chain uses TRBV19 and TRBJ2-5, with 7 bases identical to TRBD1. This CDR3 has 15 amino acids. Trimming took 2 bases from V and 5 from J; bases not matched to a gene: 8. Germline V gene data show CDR1 as LNHDA and CDR2 as SQIVND (reference sequence). CDR3 residues: CASSINLGGRETQYF. The CDR3 DNA reads TGTGCCAGTAGTATAAATTTAGGGGGCCGGGAGACCCAGTACTTC.

The chain links TRBV5-1 to TRBJ2-1; no definite D call. The CDR3 is 14 residues long. Germline V CDR1 and CDR2: SGHRS, YFSETQ. V was cut by 1 base and J by 5 bases, with 10 bases left in between. CDR3 coding DNA: TGCGCCAGCAGCTTGCAAGCTGGGGACAATGAGCAGTTCTTC. Protein sequence: CASSLQAGDNEQFF.

The chain carries TRBV6-2 or TRBV6-3 and TRBJ2-7, with TRBD1 identical over 7 bases. Germline CDR1 is MNHEY and CDR2 is SVGEGT. Trimming took 6 bases from V and 2 from J; bases not matched to a gene: 10. The CDR3 extends over 15 amino acids. CDR3 DNA sequence: TGTGCCAGCAGCCGGGACAGACAAACTACCTACGAGCAGTACTTC. It translates to CASSRDRQTTYEQYF.

In nucleotides, the CDR3 is TGTGCCAGCCTCCCGGGGAACCAAGAGACCCAGTACTTC. Encoded protein: CASLPGNQETQYF. The rearrangement uses TRBV2 and TRBJ2-5, with D possibly matching TRBD2 (5 bases). Germline CDR1 SNHLY, CDR2 FYNNEI. CDR3 size: 13 residues. The V end was cut by 8 bases, the J end by 0 bases, with 10 bases between. The full variable domain, in which reference TRBV2 and TRBJ2-5 provide the parts outside the CDR3, is EPEVTQTPSHQVTQMGQEVILRCVPISNHLYFYWYRQILGQKVEFLVSFYNNEISEKSEIFDDQFSVERPDGSNFTLKIRSTKLEDSAMYFCASLPGNQETQYFGPGTRLLVL.

The V call is TRBV7-2, the J call TRBJ1-1, with D unclear. The V gene lost 5 bases and the J gene lost 0 bases, with 7 bases spanning the gap. The germline V gene has CDR1 SGHTA and CDR2 FQGNSA. The CDR3 sequence is 13 residues long. The CDR3 spells CASSAQMNTEAFF. The CDR3 DNA is TGTGCCAGCAGCGCCCAGATGAACACTGAAGCTTTCTTT.

V and J are TRBV4-2 and TRBJ2-2; D ambiguous. This CDR3 contains 15 residues. V was clipped by 3 bases and J by 2 bases, with 10 bases between them. In germline, CDR1 is LGHNA, CDR2 YNFKEQ. CDR3 sequence: CASSHRLLNTGELFF. CDR3 bases: TGTGCCAGCAGCCACCGACTCCTTAACACCGGGGAGCTGTTTTTT.

The chain is built from TRBV9 and TRBJ2-3, with no clear D. This CDR3 region has 13 residues. Germline CDR1 SGDLS, CDR2 YYNGEE. V lost 0 bases and J 3 bases, leaving 5 bases between the germline ends. The CDR3 sequence: CASSVERTDTQYF. The CDR3 DNA follows: TGTGCCAGCAGCGTAGAGAGGACAGATACGCAGTATTTT.

The chain links TRBV5-6 to TRBJ2-7, with 8 nucleotides matching TRBD1. The CDR3 extends over 15 amino acids. J lost 4 bases, V lost 4 bases, and 10 bases had no gene match. Germline V CDR1 and CDR2: SGHDT, YYEEEE. The CDR3 reads CASSLFSRDRYEQYF. CDR3 nucleotide sequence: TGTGCCAGCAGCCTATTCTCACGGGACAGGTACGAGCAGTACTTC.

The CDR3 protein is CASRGGSGANVLTF. The CDR3 DNA follows: TGTGCCAGCAGGGGGGGGTCTGGGGCCAACGTCCTGACTTTC. V usage is TRBV28 and J usage is TRBJ2-6; 7 bases fit TRBD2. The V gene's germline CDR1 is MDHEN and CDR2 SYDVKM. The CDR3 covers 14 residues. J gave up 1 base and V 6 bases, and 0 bases lay outside the gene matches.

The chain carries TRBV11-3 and TRBJ2-1; TRBD1 might be the D (5 bases). Per germline, CDR1 SGHNT and CDR2 YENEEA. The V and J ends lost 5 bases and 9 bases respectively, with 17 bases between them. The CDR3 is made up of 14 amino acids. In DNA form, the CDR3 reads TGTGCCAGCAGCCCGGACATTCAGTCCCCTGAGCAGTTCTTC. This gives the protein CASSPDIQSPEQFF. Full variable domain (rest looked up from reference TRBV11-3 and TRBJ2-1): EAGVVQSPRYKIIEKKQPVAFWCNPISGHNTLYWYLQNLGQGPELLIRYENEEAVDDSQLPKDRFSAERLKGVDSTLKIQPAELGDSAVYLCASSPDIQSPEQFFGPGTRLTVL.

The rearrangement links TRBV5-1 to TRBJ2-1; TRBD2 might be the D (6 bases). The CDR3 loop spans 16 amino acids. V lost 1 base and J 4 bases, leaving 15 bases between the germline ends. In germline, CDR1 is SGHRS, CDR2 YFSETQ. CDR3 sequence reads: CASSLQAAGNYNEQFF. As DNA, the CDR3 is TGCGCCAGCAGCTTGCAGGCTGCGGGGAATTACAATGAGCAGTTCTTC.

The chain employs TRBV6-4 and TRBJ2-2; TRBD1 might be the D (5 bases). CDR1 is MRHNA, CDR2 SNTAGT, per germline. This CDR3 has 14 amino acids. The V and J ends lost 3 bases and 7 bases respectively, with 12 bases between them. CDR3 bases: TGTGCCAGCAGTGAAACCCAGGGTGGCGGGGAGCTGTTTTTT. This encodes CASSETQGGGELFF.

This chain uses TRBV7-3 with TRBJ2-1; possible D gene TRBD2, 5 bases. Germline V CDR1 and CDR2: SGHTA, FQGTGA. This CDR3 contains 11 residues. The germline V and J ends were trimmed by 5 bases and 9 bases, with 8 bases remaining between them. CDR3 sequence: CASSLAGEQFF. The CDR3 DNA follows: TGTGCCAGCAGCCTAGCCGGTGAGCAGTTCTTC.

This clone has only one observation. The chain is built from TRBV6-5 and TRBJ2-7; 11 nucleotides agree with TRBD1. V lost 6 bases and J lost 2; bases outside the gene matches: 0. The CDR3 loop spans 13 amino acids. Germline V CDR1 and CDR2: MNHEY, SVGAGI. CDR3 in DNA: TGTGCCAGCAGGGACAGGGGGCCCTACGAGCAGTACTTC. It yields the protein CASRDRGPYEQYF.

This chain joins TRBV7-9 and TRBJ2-7, with a possible D match to TRBD1 (7 bases). Deletions cut 1 base from V and 1 base from J, with 17 bases between. From germline, CDR1 is SEHNR and CDR2 FQNEAQ (reference sequence). The CDR3 length is 17 residues. CDR3 protein: CASSLDPPRGESYEQYF. In DNA, the CDR3 is TGTGCCAGCAGCTTAGACCCCCCCAGGGGGGAGTCCTACGAGCAGTACTTC.

This chain connects TRBV30 to TRBJ1-5; 11 bases align to TRBD1. The germline V gene encodes CDR1 GTSNPN and CDR2 SVGIG (reference sequence). The V gene end was trimmed by 5 bases and the J gene end by 4 bases; junction bases not matched to a gene: 1. CDR3 size: 13 residues. The CDR3 is CAWGTGGNQPQHF. CDR3 bases: TGTGCCTGGGGGACAGGGGGAAATCAGCCCCAGCATTTT.

This chain links TRBV7-2 with TRBJ1-6; D gene uncertain. Between the trimmed V and J ends, which lost 2 bases and 9 bases, there was a span of 11 bases. Germline V CDR1 and CDR2: SGHTA, FQGNSA. The CDR3 length is 14 residues. The CDR3 DNA is TGTGCCAGCAGCTTACTGGGATGGGGTTCACCCCTCCACTTT. It codes for CASSLLGWGSPLHF. The complete variable domain, with remaining parts taken from reference TRBV7-2 and TRBJ1-6, reads GAGVSQSPSNKVTEKGKDVELRCDPISGHTALYWYRQSLGQGLEFLIYFQGNSAPDKSGLPSDRFSAERTGGSVSTLTIQRTQQEDSAVYLCASSLLGWGSPLHFGNGTRLTVT.

The gene calls are TRBV6-5 and TRBJ2-1; possible D gene TRBD2, 7 bases. This CDR3 comprises 13 residues. V was pared by 5 bases and J by 12 bases, with 17 bases between. Germline V CDR1 and CDR2: MNHEY, SVGAGI. DNA for the CDR3: TGTGCCAGCAGTCCCGGGGGGCATAGTGCGCAGTTCTTC. Translating gives CASSPGGHSAQFF.

The gene calls are TRBV7-9 and TRBJ1-2; TRBD1 is a possible D gene (6 bases). V was clipped by 5 bases and J by 2 bases, with 9 bases between them. This CDR3 contains 13 residues. From germline, CDR1 is SEHNR and CDR2 FQNEAQ (reference sequence). CDR3 protein: CASSLGQNYGYTF. The CDR3 DNA reads TGTGCCAGCAGCCTCGGACAGAACTATGGCTACACCTTC.

The genes are TRBV5-6 and TRBJ2-6; no clear D gene. The CDR3 contains 17 residues. Germline V gene data show CDR1 as SGHDT and CDR2 as YYEEEE. V was clipped by 0 bases and J by 0 bases, with 10 bases between them. The CDR3: CASSLAGRISGANVLTF. The CDR3 DNA follows: TGTGCCAGCAGCTTGGCCGGACGGATCTCTGGGGCCAACGTCCTGACTTTC.

The genes are TRBV11-2 and TRBJ2-1; D assignment may be TRBD1 or TRBD2 (6 bases each). Germline values: CDR1 SGHAT, CDR2 FQNNGV. CDR3 length: 15 residues. V gave up 2 bases and J gave up 7 bases, with 15 bases separating them. For the CDR3, the DNA is TGTGCCAGCAGCTTAACCGGGGGCCAAGGGAATGAGCAGTTCTTC. This codes for CASSLTGGQGNEQFF.

This chain links TRBV21-1 with TRBJ2-2. TRBV21-1 is assigned pseudogene status. The CDR3 sequence is 15 residues long. The CDR3 DNA reads as TGTGCCAGCAGCAGCGGGACAAGGACGCCCGGGGAGCTGTTTTTT. This codes for CASSSGTRTPGELFF.

The chain carries TRBV30 and TRBJ1-4; D may be TRBD1 (5 bases). This CDR3 has 14 residues. The V end lost 0 bases, the J end lost 7 bases, and 12 bases lay between the germline ends. Germline CDR1 GTSNPN, CDR2 SVGIG (reference sequence). CDR3 sequence reads: CAWSVAGTGEKLFF. The DNA of the CDR3 is TGTGCCTGGAGTGTAGCAGGTACAGGTGAAAAACTGTTTTTT.

In nucleotides, the CDR3 is TGTGCCAGCTCACTCGACAACCGGGTTCCAGACGAGCAGTACTTC. This gives the protein CASSLDNRVPDEQYF. This rearrangement joins TRBV18 to TRBJ2-7; D uncertain. V lost 4 bases and J lost 5, with 18 bases in between. This CDR3 contains 15 residues. Germline values: CDR1 KGHSH, CDR2 LQKENI.

The gene calls are TRBV6-6 and TRBJ2-7; D gene unclear. V gave up 5 bases and J gave up 2 bases, with 4 bases separating them. CDR1 and CDR2 from the germline V gene are MNHNY and SVGAGI (reference sequence). The CDR3 length is 11 residues. The CDR3 DNA reads as TGTGCCAGCAGTCATACCTACGAGCAGTACTTC. Its translation: CASSHTYEQYF.